These T cell receptor beta chains were read from a single sample in a study of cytomegalovirus exposure and HLA in healthy donors. The table came from immunoSEQ multiplex PCR; TCRdb's copy has only in-frame clones and leaves some out. The sample has around 110,000 clones, around a tenth seen once. The sequencing input was PBMCs. The receptors come from a young man in good health and CMV-seronegative. Both conserved end residues are part of each CDR3. A D gene is named only where the DNA matches it firmly. Part of the rows lack a size; the others show once, few, many or a class for expanded clones.

j_gene,v_gene,abundance,d_gene,CDR3nt,CDR3aa
TRBJ2-2,TRBV19,few,TRBD1,TGTGCCAGTAGTGTATCCCGGGACAGGGGGAGTTCCGGGGAGCTGTTTTTT,CASSVSRDRGSSGELFF
TRBJ2-1,TRBV28,.,TRBD2,TGTGCCAGCAGTTTGTCTAGCGGGAGCCATGAGCAGTTCTTC,CASSLSSGSHEQFF
TRBJ2-5,TRBV7-6,few,TRBD1,TGTGCCAGCAGCCCGCAGACAGGGGGCTCAGGGACCCAGTACTTC,CASSPQTGGSGTQYF
TRBJ2-1,TRBV9,.,TRBD1,TGTGCCAGCAGCGCAGGGACAGGCACATACAATGAGCAGTTCTTC,CASSAGTGTYNEQFF
TRBJ1-5,TRBV27,.,.,TGTGCCAGCAGTTCCCGGGCCCTAGCGGGTTATAGCAATCAGCCCCAGCATTTT,CASSSRALAGYSNQPQHF
TRBJ2-1,TRBV27,.,.,TGTGCCAGCAGTCCTGTAAGGGGGTCTCAGTTAGCCAATGAGCAGTTCTTC,CASSPVRGSQLANEQFF
TRBJ2-7,TRBV7-2,few,TRBD1,TGTGCCAGCAGCTTAGTGCCCGTACAGGGGGCCTACGAGCAGTACTTC,CASSLVPVQGAYEQYF
TRBJ1-2,TRBV2,.,.,TGTGCCAGCAGTGATCGGCCCGTGGAGGGCTACACCTTC,CASSDRPVEGYTF
TRBJ2-7,TRBV25-1,few,.,TGTGCCAGCAGTGGAGGGCTCTACGAGCAGTACTTC,CASSGGLYEQYF
TRBJ2-1,TRBV5-4,few,TRBD2,TGTGCCAGCAGCTTGCCAATGACTAGCGAGGAGGTCGATGAGCAGTTCTTC,CASSLPMTSEEVDEQFF
TRBJ2-2,TRBV4-1,few,.,TGCGCCAGCAGCCAAGAGTATTTGGAGGGAAACGGGGAGCTGTTTTTT,CASSQEYLEGNGELFF
TRBJ1-2,TRBV12-5,.,.,TGTGCTAGTGGCCCCTCCGGGAATAACTATGGCTACACCTTC,CASGPSGNNYGYTF
TRBJ1-1,TRBV10-3,few,.,TGTGCCATCAGTGATCGGGGGAACACTGAAGCTTTCTTT,CAISDRGNTEAFF
TRBJ1-5,TRBV30,.,.,TGTGCCTGGACCCGCGGGGGCGGGAATCAGCCCCAGCATTTT,CAWTRGGGNQPQHF
TRBJ2-2,TRBV5-4,few,.,TGTGCCAGCAGCCGTGCCACCGGGGGCGGGGAGCTGTTTTTT,CASSRATGGGELFF
TRBJ2-1,TRBV11-1,few,.,TGTGCCAGCAGCAAGACTAGGGTGACCTACAATGAGCAGTTCTTC,CASSKTRVTYNEQFF
TRBJ1-4,TRBV18,.,TRBD1,TGTGCCAGCTCCCAGGGGGCTCCAACTAATGAAAAACTGTTTTTT,CASSQGAPTNEKLFF
TRBJ2-7,TRBV27,.,.,TGTGCCAGCAGTCACTCGCCCGTTAAAGGGGGTTACGAGCAGTACTTC,CASSHSPVKGGYEQYF
TRBJ2-7,TRBV10-3,.,TRBD1,TGTGCCACGACAGGGGAGAAGTACGAGCAGTACTTC,CATTGEKYEQYF
TRBJ2-7,TRBV13,.,TRBD1,TGTGCCAGCAGCTTAGGGTGGACAGGGAGGTTCGAGCAGTACTTC,CASSLGWTGRFEQYF
TRBJ2-3,TRBV10-1,.,.,TGCGCCAGCAGTGAGGGTAGCTTAGATACGCAGTATTTT,CASSEGSLDTQYF
TRBJ1-2,TRBV7-8,few,TRBD1,TGTGCCAGCAGCTTCGGGGACAGGGGCTACACCTTC,CASSFGDRGYTF
TRBJ1-6,TRBV27,.,TRBD1,TGTGCCAGCAGTTCAACAGGGGGGAATTCACCCCTCCACTTT,CASSSTGGNSPLHF
TRBJ2-5,TRBV2,.,.,TGTGCCAGCAGTGCGGACTGGGAGGAGCAGTACTTC,CASSADWEEQYF
TRBJ2-7,TRBV7-2,few,.,TGTGCCAGCAGCCCTTCGCGGGCACTTGGTTTTTACGAGCAGTACTTC,CASSPSRALGFYEQYF
TRBJ2-7,TRBV9,few,TRBD1,TGTGCCAGCAGCGTAGGACAGGGGGCGGGATACGAGCAGTACTTC,CASSVGQGAGYEQYF
TRBJ1-5,TRBV7-9,.,.,TGTGCCAGCAGCTTACAGGGTGACAATCAGCCCCAGCATTTT,CASSLQGDNQPQHF
TRBJ1-2,TRBV6-5,few,TRBD1,TGTGCCAGCAGCCGAGACAGGGGAGACTATGGCTACACCTTC,CASSRDRGDYGYTF